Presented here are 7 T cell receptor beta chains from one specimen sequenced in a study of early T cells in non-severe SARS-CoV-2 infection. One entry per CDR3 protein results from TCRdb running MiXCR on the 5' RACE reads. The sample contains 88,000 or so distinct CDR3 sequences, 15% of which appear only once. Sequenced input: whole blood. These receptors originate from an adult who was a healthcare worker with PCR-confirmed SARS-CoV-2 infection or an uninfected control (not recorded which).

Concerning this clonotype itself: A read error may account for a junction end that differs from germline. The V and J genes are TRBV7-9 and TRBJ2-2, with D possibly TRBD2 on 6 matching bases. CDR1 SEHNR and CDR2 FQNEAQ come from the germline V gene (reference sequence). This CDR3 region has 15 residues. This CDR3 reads CPSSPPEGNTGELFF. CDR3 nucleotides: TGTCCCAGCAGCCCCCCGGAGGGGAACACCGGGGAGCTGTTTTTT.

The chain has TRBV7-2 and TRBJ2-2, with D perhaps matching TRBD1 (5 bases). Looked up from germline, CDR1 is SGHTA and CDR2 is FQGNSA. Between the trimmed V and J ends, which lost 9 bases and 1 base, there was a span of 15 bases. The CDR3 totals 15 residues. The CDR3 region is CASPRAGQNTGELFF. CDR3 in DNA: TGTGCCAGTCCCCGGGCAGGGCAGAACACCGGGGAGCTGTTTTTT.

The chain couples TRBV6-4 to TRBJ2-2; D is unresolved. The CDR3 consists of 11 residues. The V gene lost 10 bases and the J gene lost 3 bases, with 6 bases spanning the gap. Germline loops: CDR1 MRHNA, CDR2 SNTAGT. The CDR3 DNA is TGTGCCACCACGGACACCGGGGAGCTGTTTTTT. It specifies CATTDTGELFF.

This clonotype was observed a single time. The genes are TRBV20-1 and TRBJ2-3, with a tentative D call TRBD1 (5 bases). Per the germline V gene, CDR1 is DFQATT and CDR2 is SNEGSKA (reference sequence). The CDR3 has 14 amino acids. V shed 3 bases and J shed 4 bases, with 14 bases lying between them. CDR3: CSARATGAADTQYF. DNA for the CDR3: TGCAGTGCTAGGGCCACTGGGGCAGCAGATACGCAGTATTTT.

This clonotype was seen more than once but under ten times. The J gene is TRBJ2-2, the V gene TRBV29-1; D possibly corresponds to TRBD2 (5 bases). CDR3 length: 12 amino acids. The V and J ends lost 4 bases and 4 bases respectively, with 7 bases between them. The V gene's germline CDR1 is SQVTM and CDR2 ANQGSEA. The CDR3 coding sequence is TGCAGCGTTGCGGCGGGCACCGGGGAGCTGTTTTTT. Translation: CSVAAGTGELFF.

CDR3 coding DNA: TGCGCCAGCAGCTTCAGCGGAGGATTCTACGAGCAGTACTTC. Amino acid sequence: CASSFSGGFYEQYF. The chain is built from TRBV5-1 and TRBJ2-7, with D possibly matching TRBD2 (5 bases). Germline values: CDR1 SGHRS, CDR2 YFSETQ. Deletions cut 2 bases from V and 3 bases from J, with 12 bases between. This CDR3 region has 14 residues.

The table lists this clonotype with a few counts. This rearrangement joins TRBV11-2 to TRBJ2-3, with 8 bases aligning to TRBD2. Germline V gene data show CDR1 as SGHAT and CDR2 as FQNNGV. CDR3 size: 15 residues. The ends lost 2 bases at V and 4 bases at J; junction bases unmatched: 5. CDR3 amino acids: CASSLYGRVADTQYF. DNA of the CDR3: TGTGCCAGCAGCTTATACGGGAGGGTAGCAGATACGCAGTATTTT.